Below, 30 T cell receptor beta chains from the same sample are listed, as sequenced in a study of blood T cells in healthy people across ages. With a J-beta primer mix and a sample-barcoded 5' primer, a second PCR ran roughly 6 to 12 cycles. TCRdb reanalysed the 5' RACE reads using MiXCR and keeps one entry per CDR3 protein. The repertoire holds under 2,000,000 distinct CDR3 sequences, roughly 50% seen once, with about 2.1% in the top ten. The sequencing sample was made of blood. These receptors all come from a woman in her thirties or forties in good health.

CDR3 sequence reads: CASSSAGGTSYEQYF. The CDR3 DNA sequence: TGTGCCAGCTCATCAGCGGGGGGGACGTCCTACGAGCAGTACTTC. This rearrangement joins TRBV18 to TRBJ2-7; 10 bases agree with TRBD2. V shed 5 bases and J 1 base; nucleotides not matched to a gene: 5. Per the germline V gene, CDR1 is KGHSH and CDR2 is LQKENI. The CDR3 has 15 amino acids.

The chain combines TRBV6-1 with TRBJ2-5; D may correspond to TRBD1 or TRBD2 (5 bases each). Trimming left V 4 bases short and J 0 bases short, with 18 bases between. The CDR3 covers 17 residues. The germline CDR1 and CDR2 sequences are MNHNS and SASEGT. CDR3 DNA: TGTGCCAGCAGTGTATTTTCCGGGACGGTCAACCAAGAGACCCAGTACTTC. It encodes CASSVFSGTVNQETQYF.

This clonotype was counted a few times. The chain joins TRBV4-2 to TRBJ2-5, with D possibly being TRBD1 or TRBD2 (5 bases each). The CDR3 length is 15 residues. V shed 4 bases and J shed 9 bases, with 21 bases lying between them. From germline, CDR1 is LGHNA and CDR2 YNFKEQ. CDR3 in amino acids: CASSPQGQVEDAQYF. The CDR3 nucleotides read TGTGCCAGCAGCCCCCAGGGCCAGGTGGAGGATGCCCAGTACTTC.

There are a few counts of this clonotype. V and J are TRBV27 and TRBJ1-4, with D unclear. Deletions cut 3 bases from V and 5 bases from J, with 7 bases between. CDR3 length: 13 residues. Germline CDR1 and CDR2: MNHEY and SMNVEV (reference sequence). CDR3 bases: TGTGCCAGCAGTTTTGGCAGAAATGAAAAACTGTTTTTT. This encodes CASSFGRNEKLFF.

The chain couples TRBV20-1 to TRBJ1-2; D gene uncertain. V was pared by 3 bases and J by 2 bases, with 7 bases between. CDR1 DFQATT and CDR2 SNEGSKA come from the germline V gene (reference sequence). The CDR3 extends over 12 amino acids. The CDR3 reads CSARSQNYGYTF. The DNA of the CDR3 is TGCAGTGCTAGGTCACAGAACTATGGCTACACCTTC.

Only one count was recorded for this clonotype. The chain uses TRBV2 and TRBJ1-1; D is unresolved. V lost 4 bases to trimming and J lost 10 bases, with 10 bases between them. CDR3 size: 11 residues. Germline values: CDR1 SNHLY, CDR2 FYNNEI. This chain's CDR3 is CASSGSRGAFF. In nucleotides, the CDR3 is TGTGCCAGCAGTGGAAGCAGAGGAGCTTTCTTT.

V is TRBV27 and J is TRBJ1-6, with D perhaps TRBD1 (5 bases). Per germline, CDR1 MNHEY and CDR2 SMNVEV (reference sequence). This CDR3 has 15 amino acids. The V end was cut by 3 bases, the J end by 8 bases, with 14 bases between. CDR3 bases: TGTGCCAGCAGTTTGGAAGGGAAGGGGCATTCACCCCTCCACTTT. Protein sequence: CASSLEGKGHSPLHF.

This clonotype showed up just once. The chain recombines TRBV4-2 with TRBJ1-4; 8 bases are a match to TRBD1. There are 14 residues in the CDR3. V lost 4 bases to trimming and J lost 8 bases; unmatched junction nucleotides: 6. Per germline, CDR1 LGHNA and CDR2 YNFKEQ. Written as DNA, the CDR3 is TGTGCCAGCAGCCGTCCCACAGGGGGAGAAAAACTGTTTTTT. Protein sequence: CASSRPTGGEKLFF.

This clonotype was seen a few times. The rearrangement joins TRBV7-2 to TRBJ2-4; D possibly corresponds to TRBD2 (7 bases). The J call may be faulty, since TRBJ2-5 better matches the DNA end. The CDR3 sequence is 17 residues long. Germline CDR1 is SGHTA and CDR2 is FQGNSA. CDR3 sequence reads: CASSSPLRGGLGETQYF. In DNA form, the CDR3 reads TGTGCCAGCAGCTCCCCCTTGAGGGGGGGCCTTGGGGAGACCCAGTACTTC.

The CDR3, as DNA: TGTGCCAGCAGTTACTCGGCGACAGGGACGGAGACCCAGTACTTC. Translated, it gives CASSYSATGTETQYF. The genes are TRBV6-2 or TRBV6-3 and TRBJ2-5; 7 bases match TRBD1. Germline V gene lookup returns CDR1 MNHEY and CDR2 SVGEGT. Trimming removed 0 bases from V and 5 bases from J; junction bases left unmatched: 6. This CDR3 is 15 amino acids long.

This clonotype was seen a handful of times. The chain is built from TRBV7-6 and TRBJ2-1; 9 nucleotides agree with TRBD2. This CDR3 has 19 amino acids. Germline V gives CDR1 SGHVS, CDR2 FNYEAQ. The J segment lost 7 bases and the V segment lost 1 base, leaving 17 bases of the junction unmatched. CDR3 in amino acids: CASSLGPLAGGLHGNEQFF. The CDR3 DNA follows: TGTGCCAGCAGCTTAGGCCCCTTGGCGGGGGGGCTTCATGGGAATGAGCAGTTCTTC.

The rearrangement joins TRBV27 to TRBJ2-1, with TRBD2 matching 12 bases. CDR3 length: 17 amino acids. J was trimmed by 9 bases and V by 5 bases; bases with no gene match: 14. Germline CDR1 reads MNHEY; CDR2 reads SMNVEV (reference sequence). The CDR3 coding sequence is TGTGCCAGCAGTCCTCAAACCCTAGCGGGGGGGCGAGGTGAGCAGTTCTTC. It is translated as CASSPQTLAGGRGEQFF.

The chain employs TRBV5-1 and TRBJ1-1; possibly TRBD1 for D (6 bases). V was cut by 6 bases and J by 4 bases, with 16 bases left in between. The CDR3 contains 14 residues. The germline V gene has CDR1 SGHRS and CDR2 YFSETQ. CDR3 nucleotide sequence: TGCGCCAGCACCGGCGATAGGGGGTCCACTGAAGCTTTCTTT. It is translated as CASTGDRGSTEAFF.

J is TRBJ1-1 and V is TRBV28; D is undetermined. Germline V gene lookup returns CDR1 MDHEN and CDR2 SYDVKM. The CDR3 is 14 amino acids. Trimming left V 6 bases short and J 1 base short, with 12 bases between. The CDR3 DNA reads as TGTGCCAGCAGGCATCCGGGCGGGAACACTGAAGCTTTCTTT. It translates to CASRHPGGNTEAFF.

This clonotype was detected only once. This chain joins TRBV5-1 and TRBJ2-4, with D perhaps assigned TRBD1 or TRBD2 (5 bases each). The J call may be incorrect, as the DNA end agrees better with TRBJ2-7. Germline assignment: CDR1 SGHRS and CDR2 YFSETQ. This CDR3 has 14 amino acids. The CDR3 sequence is CASSSPGTINEQYF. As DNA, the CDR3 is TGCGCCAGCAGCTCCCCGGGGACGATCAACGAGCAGTACTTC.

This clonotype turned up a few times. The chain uses TRBV24-1 and TRBJ2-5; D ambiguous. This CDR3 has 15 amino acids. The V end was cut by 0 bases, the J end by 2 bases, with 9 bases between. CDR1 and CDR2 (germline): KGHDR, SFDVKD. In DNA form, the CDR3 reads TGTGCCACCAGTGATTTGGGAAACGGGCAAGAGACCCAGTACTTC. Its protein is CATSDLGNGQETQYF.

The chain has TRBV6-2 or TRBV6-3 and TRBJ2-7, with 10 bases matching TRBD1. The length of the CDR3 is 18 residues. The V and J ends lost 2 bases and 3 bases, in that order; junction bases with no gene match: 13. CDR1 MNHEY and CDR2 SVGEGT come from the germline V gene. CDR3 DNA sequence: TGTGCCAGCAGTTACCCAACGGGACAGGGGTACGGCAACTACGAGCAGTACTTC. Its protein product is CASSYPTGQGYGNYEQYF.

This clonotype has just one count. The genes are TRBV3-1 and TRBJ2-7, with D possibly being TRBD1 or TRBD2 (6 bases each). CDR3 length: 14 residues. V was clipped by 4 bases and J by 10 bases, with 20 bases between them. Germline CDR1 and CDR2: LGHDT and YNNKEL (reference sequence). CDR3 sequence (DNA): TGTGCCAGCAGCCCGGGGGCCGGTGGAGGTGGCCAGTACTTC. As protein: CASSPGAGGGGQYF.

This CDR3 reads CASSQVTGAGYEQYF. CDR3 coding DNA: TGCGCCAGCAGCCAAGTGACAGGGGCGGGTTACGAGCAGTACTTC. This chain links TRBV4-3 with TRBJ2-7; 8 bases align to TRBD1. V was clipped by 1 base and J by 4 bases; unmatched bases: 6. This CDR3 comprises 15 residues. Germline loops: CDR1 LGHNA, CDR2 YSLEER.

V and J are TRBV6-1 and TRBJ2-3; 7 bases line up with TRBD1. Trimming cost V 6 bases and J 2 bases; bases outside gene matches: 8. CDR3 length: 15 residues. Germline-derived CDR1 and CDR2 are MNHNS and SASEGT. The CDR3 nucleotides are TGTGCCAGCAGACCCACAGGGGCGGACACAGATACGCAGTATTTT. It translates to CASRPTGADTDTQYF.

This clonotype was seen a few times. V gene TRBV10-3 combines with J gene TRBJ2-7; the match to TRBD2 covers 10 bases. The J segment lost 5 bases and the V segment lost 4 bases, leaving 8 bases of the junction unmatched. The CDR3 covers 15 residues. Germline V gene sequence: CDR1 ENHRY, CDR2 SYGVKD. The chain's CDR3 is CAISVGSGGSNEQYF. Here the CDR3 DNA reads TGTGCCATCAGTGTCGGTAGCGGGGGGTCCAACGAGCAGTACTTC.

To note about this clonotype: The junction shows a germline mismatch at one end, possibly a read error. The chain carries TRBV11-3 and TRBJ2-7, with 8 bases matching TRBD1. In germline, CDR1 is SGHNT, CDR2 YENEEA. CDR3 size: 16 residues. The CDR3 DNA reads TGTGCCAGCAGCTTAGTCAAGGACAGGGTCTCCCACGAGCAGTACTTC. It codes for CASSLVKDRVSHEQYF.

This chain links TRBV27 with TRBJ1-2; unclear D gene. This CDR3 comprises 13 residues. Trimming removed 4 bases from V and 8 bases from J, with 14 bases in between. The germline CDR1 and CDR2 sequences are MNHEY and SMNVEV (reference sequence). The CDR3 loop is CASSWSVGRGYTF. Written as DNA, the CDR3 is TGTGCCAGCAGTTGGTCAGTAGGGCGCGGCTACACCTTC.

A word on this clonotype: Germline and junction disagree at one end, which may indicate a read error. CDR3 DNA: TGCAGCGCTAGAGATCCCCTCGGTCAGCCCCAGCATTTT. It encodes CSARDPLGQPQHF. This sequence joins TRBV20-1 and TRBJ1-5; D ambiguous. The germline gives CDR1 DFQATT, CDR2 SNEGSKA (reference sequence). The CDR3 has 13 amino acids.

V usage is TRBV5-5 and J usage is TRBJ2-7; 7 bases line up with TRBD1. Germline CDR1 SGHKS, CDR2 YYEKEE (reference sequence). The V gene end was trimmed by 8 bases and the J gene end by 4 bases; junction bases not matched to a gene: 6. The CDR3 loop spans 12 amino acids. The CDR3 DNA reads TGTGCCAGTGGGACAGCGAAGTACGAGCAGTACTTC. Protein sequence: CASGTAKYEQYF.

This rearrangement joins TRBV20-1 to TRBJ2-6, with TRBD1 identical over 9 bases. Germline CDR1 is DFQATT and CDR2 is SNEGSKA (reference sequence). V was pared by 1 base and J by 2 bases, with 9 bases of the junction left unmatched. The CDR3 loop spans 18 amino acids. CDR3 protein: CSARGMMTGGTGANVLTF. The DNA for the CDR3 is TGCAGTGCTAGAGGTATGATGACAGGGGGTACTGGGGCCAACGTCCTGACTTTC.

The sample holds one count of this clonotype. This chain connects TRBV10-2 to TRBJ2-1, with 8 bases that match TRBD2. Unmatched junction bases numbered 15, after V lost 8 bases and J lost 9 bases. Germline V gene data show CDR1 as WSHSY and CDR2 as SAAADI. There are 15 residues in the CDR3. The CDR3 spells CASDGPGTSLFEQFF. CDR3 DNA sequence: TGCGCCAGCGATGGGCCAGGGACTAGTCTTTTTGAGCAGTTCTTC.

The rearrangement joins TRBV7-2 to TRBJ1-1, with D unresolved. CDR3 length equals 15 residues. V dropped 3 bases and J dropped 0 bases, with 11 bases sitting between them. Germline V gives CDR1 SGHTA, CDR2 FQGNSA. The CDR3 loop is CASSLDLGLNTEAFF. In nucleotides, the CDR3 is TGTGCCAGCAGCTTGGATCTGGGGTTGAACACTGAAGCTTTCTTT. The full variable domain, in which reference TRBV7-2 and TRBJ1-1 provide the parts outside the CDR3, is GAGVSQSPSNKVTEKGKDVELRCDPISGHTALYWYRQSLGQGLEFLIYFQGNSAPDKSGLPSDRFSAERTGGSVSTLTIQRTQQEDSAVYLCASSLDLGLNTEAFFGQGTRLTVV.

This clonotype has only a few counts. J is TRBJ2-1 and V is TRBV24-1; the match to TRBD1 covers 10 bases. Trimming cost V 4 bases and J 9 bases; bases outside gene matches: 11. The germline gives CDR1 KGHDR, CDR2 SFDVKD. The CDR3 loop spans 16 amino acids. Here the CDR3 DNA reads TGTGCCACCAGTGACACCGGGACAGGGGTAGAAGGTGAGCAGTTCTTC. Translated: CATSDTGTGVEGEQFF.

J is TRBJ1-2 and V is TRBV4-3; maybe TRBD1 (5 bases). This CDR3 spans 13 amino acids. V lost 0 bases and J lost 6, with 8 bases in between. Germline lookup yields CDR1 LGHNA and CDR2 YSLEER. This chain's CDR3 is CASSQDGTDGYTF. CDR3 in DNA: TGCGCCAGCAGCCAAGATGGGACGGATGGCTACACCTTC.